These 29 T cell receptor beta chains came from one sample sequenced in a study of cytomegalovirus exposure and HLA in healthy donors. The PCR made use of 60 Vbeta and 13 Jbeta primers. Only in-frame clones appear in the TCRdb table, and some are missing; sequencing was by immunoSEQ multiplex PCR. The table shows 150,000 to 200,000 clones, with around 80% occurring only once. What was sequenced was PBMCs. All receptors derive from a woman in her thirties or forties in good health and CMV-seronegative.

The chain carries TRBV10-3 and TRBJ2-1, with 8 positions matching TRBD1. The CDR3 is made up of 15 amino acids. Germline lookup yields CDR1 ENHRY and CDR2 SYGVKD. V shed 4 bases, J shed 6 bases, and the junction held 8 bases outside the gene matches. The CDR3 spells CAISAAGTGFNEQFF. Written as DNA, the CDR3 is TGTGCCATCAGTGCTGCCGGGACAGGCTTCAATGAGCAGTTCTTC.

Regarding this clone: A read error may produce the germline difference seen at one junction end. Other nucleotide sequences in the sample specify the same CDR3. This rearrangement joins TRBV27 to TRBJ2-2; weak D call: TRBD2 (5 bases). The CDR3 contains 13 residues. Per the germline V gene, CDR1 is MNHEY and CDR2 is SMNVEV (reference sequence). CDR3 DNA sequence: TGTGCCAGCAGTTTGGTAGAGGCCGGGGAACTGTTTTTT. Translated: CASSLVEAGELFF.

The chain recombines TRBV2 with TRBJ2-7; 8 bases line up with TRBD1. Germline V gene sequence: CDR1 SNHLY, CDR2 FYNNEI. Germline trimming cut 1 base from V and 3 bases from J; bases unmatched to any gene: 5. The CDR3 is made up of 15 amino acids. CDR3 DNA sequence: TGTGCCAGCAGTGAAGGGCAGGGGGCCCTCTACGAGCAGTACGTC. Protein: CASSEGQGALYEQYV.

The V and J genes are TRBV19 and TRBJ1-1; D might be TRBD1 (5 bases). The germline V gene has CDR1 LNHDA and CDR2 SQIVND (reference sequence). V was pared by 6 bases and J by 0 bases, with 26 bases between. The CDR3 is made up of 19 amino acids. The CDR3 region has the DNA TGTGCCAGTAGAGCCGGCGGAGGAGGAGGGACTCGTATGAACACTGAAGCTTTCTTT. It yields the protein CASRAGGGGGTRMNTEAFF.

The CDR3 here is CASSLGGGSGTEAFF. The CDR3 bases are TGTGCCAGCAGCTTGGGGGGAGGGTCGGGGACTGAAGCTTTCTTT. The chain carries TRBV5-5 and TRBJ1-1; no reliable D call. The germline gives CDR1 SGHKS, CDR2 YYEKEE (reference sequence). This CDR3 comprises 15 residues. V lost 0 bases to trimming and J lost 5 bases, with 14 bases between them.

V usage is TRBV11-3 and J usage is TRBJ2-7; 8 positions agree with TRBD1. Germline V lookup: CDR1 SGHNT, CDR2 YENEEA. The CDR3 consists of 15 residues. The V and J ends lost 5 bases and 2 bases, in that order; junction bases with no gene match: 8. The CDR3 DNA is TGTGCCAGCAGCCTCCCCGGACAGGGACCCTACGAGCAGTACTTC. This sequence encodes CASSLPGQGPYEQYF.

V gene TRBV19 combines with J gene TRBJ1-1; D is undetermined. CDR1 and CDR2 (germline): LNHDA, SQIVND (reference sequence). The CDR3 consists of 12 residues. The germline V and J ends were trimmed by 8 bases and 1 base, with 8 bases remaining between them. The CDR3 here is CASWRRNTEAFF. CDR3 sequence (DNA): TGTGCCAGTTGGAGGAGGAACACTGAAGCTTTCTTT. The complete variable domain, with remaining parts taken from reference TRBV19 and TRBJ1-1, reads DGGITQSPKYLFRKEGQNVTLSCEQNLNHDAMYWYRQDPGQGLRLIYYSQIVNDFQKGDIAEGYSVSREKKESFPLTVTSAQKNPTAFYLCASWRRNTEAFFGQGTRLTVV.

The V call is TRBV5-4, the J call TRBJ1-2, with TRBD1 identical over 8 bases. V shed 5 bases, J shed 2 bases, and the junction held 5 bases outside the gene matches. The CDR3 is made up of 14 amino acids. Germline V CDR1 and CDR2: SGHNT, YYREEE (reference sequence). The CDR3 nucleotides read TGTGCCAGCAGGTTGAGGACAGGGAACTATGGCTACACCTTC. It codes for CASRLRTGNYGYTF.

V and J are TRBV19 and TRBJ1-1, with 9 bases identical to TRBD1. V dropped 8 bases and J dropped 7; count of bases not matched to a gene: 11. The CDR3 contains 14 residues. Germline values: CDR1 LNHDA, CDR2 SQIVND (reference sequence). The CDR3 nucleotides are TGTGCCAGTGAACCAGGGACAGGGTCGGGTGAAGCTTTCTTT. The encoded protein is CASEPGTGSGEAFF.

This chain joins TRBV15 and TRBJ2-2; 8 bases align to TRBD1. The junction had 5 bases not matched to a gene; V was cut back by 6 bases and J by 5 bases. The CDR3 totals 14 residues. CDR1 and CDR2 from the germline V gene are LNHNV and YYDKDF (reference sequence). The CDR3 DNA reads TGTGCCACCAGTTCGAGACAGGGGACCGGGGAGCTGTTTTTT. This codes for CATSSRQGTGELFF.

The chain combines TRBV7-2 with TRBJ2-2; weak D call: TRBD2 (6 bases). V was trimmed by 1 base and J by 1 base, leaving 16 bases between them. Germline CDR1 and CDR2: SGHTA and FQGNSA. CDR3 length: 18 amino acids. CDR3 DNA sequence: TGTGCCAGCAGCTTAGAATACCTCGGGACTGGGAACACCGGGGAGCTGTTTTTT. Amino acid sequence: CASSLEYLGTGNTGELFF.

This clone was seen a handful of times. The V gene is TRBV27, the J gene TRBJ1-3; 10 nucleotides agree with TRBD1. CDR3 size: 17 residues. The V gene end was trimmed by 6 bases and the J gene end by 4 bases; junction bases not matched to a gene: 12. Germline CDR1 reads MNHEY; CDR2 reads SMNVEV (reference sequence). The CDR3 region has the DNA TGTGCCAGCAGCCGGATCACCGGGACAGGGGTCGGAAACACCATATATTTT. This translates into CASSRITGTGVGNTIYF.

This rearrangement joins TRBV2 to TRBJ1-6, with 9 positions matching TRBD1. V was clipped by 2 bases and J by 13 bases; unmatched bases: 9. This CDR3 has 15 amino acids. Germline V CDR1 and CDR2: SNHLY, FYNNEI. DNA of the CDR3: TGTGCCAGCAGTGAACGTGGACAGGGGCAATCTCCCCTCCACTTT. It specifies CASSERGQGQSPLHF.

The chain uses TRBV4-3 and TRBJ2-5, with 10 nucleotides matching TRBD2. Germline-derived CDR1 and CDR2 are LGHNA and YSLEER. CDR3 size: 17 residues. Trimming cost V 0 bases and J 3 bases; bases outside gene matches: 7. The CDR3 region is CASSQDSSGSTKETQYF. CDR3 bases: TGCGCCAGCAGCCAAGATTCTAGCGGGAGCACAAAAGAGACCCAGTACTTC.

The rearrangement joins TRBV9 to TRBJ1-3; a weak D match, TRBD1 (6 bases). The CDR3 consists of 16 residues. Germline-derived CDR1 and CDR2 are SGDLS and YYNGEE. Trimming left V 4 bases short and J 4 bases short, with 18 bases between. CDR3 bases: TGTGCCAGCAGCATTCGCCCACAGGGATCCGGAAACACCATATATTTT. This codes for CASSIRPQGSGNTIYF.

The V call is TRBV7-9, the J call TRBJ2-7, with D tentatively TRBD2 (5 bases). Germline V gives CDR1 SEHNR, CDR2 FQNEAQ (reference sequence). Trimming pared 5 bases from V and 4 bases from J, leaving 12 bases between. This CDR3 spans 13 amino acids. The CDR3, as DNA: TGTGCCAGCAGCCAAGCGGACTGGTACGAGCAGTACGTC. Translated, it gives CASSQADWYEQYV.

In DNA, the CDR3 is TGTGAGTCGAGCGGGCCCACTGAAGCTTTCTTT. It is translated as CESSGPTEAFF. This chain uses TRBV27 with TRBJ1-1, with D hard to call. Germline CDR1 MNHEY, CDR2 SMNVEV (reference sequence). The CDR3 has 11 residues.

This chain connects TRBV5-4 to TRBJ2-5, with 7 bases matching TRBD2. Germline V lookup: CDR1 SGHNT, CDR2 YYREEE (reference sequence). The CDR3 runs to 16 residues. J gave up 0 bases and V 3 bases, and 8 bases lay outside the gene matches. The CDR3 bases are TGTGCCAGCAGCTCTTCTAGCGGAAGATACCAAGAGACCCAGTACTTC. This gives the protein CASSSSSGRYQETQYF.

This chain connects TRBV5-1 to TRBJ1-1; 7 bases match TRBD1. The V gene end was trimmed by 4 bases and the J gene end by 4 bases; junction bases not matched to a gene: 7. Germline V gives CDR1 SGHRS, CDR2 YFSETQ. This CDR3 is 14 amino acids long. The CDR3 DNA follows: TGCGCCAGCAGCCCACAGGGGACATCCACTGAAGCTTTCTTT. Protein: CASSPQGTSTEAFF.

This rearrangement joins TRBV29-1 to TRBJ2-1; no clear D. V was trimmed by 4 bases and J by 9 bases, leaving 19 bases between them. From germline, CDR1 is SQVTM and CDR2 ANQGSEA. There are 14 residues in the CDR3. The CDR3 region has the DNA TGCAGCGTTGGGCGGCAGAGAGGTGTGAGTGAGCAGTTCTTC. Translation gives CSVGRQRGVSEQFF.

The gene calls are TRBV15 and TRBJ1-1, with a possible D match to TRBD1 (6 bases). The CDR3 loop spans 13 amino acids. The germline V and J ends were trimmed by 4 bases and 4 bases, with 10 bases remaining between them. Germline assignment: CDR1 LNHNV and CDR2 YYDKDF (reference sequence). This chain's CDR3 is CATSMGGRTEAFF. The CDR3 region has the DNA TGTGCCACCAGCATGGGGGGGCGCACTGAAGCTTTCTTT.

In this sample, this clone turned up once. This chain uses TRBV7-3 with TRBJ2-1, with 9 bases aligning to TRBD1. Per germline, CDR1 SGHTA and CDR2 FQGTGA. CDR3 size: 15 residues. J was trimmed by 7 bases and V by 5 bases; bases with no gene match: 9. The CDR3 bases are TGTGCCAGCAGCACACCGGGACAGGGTTTTAATGAGCAGTTCTTC. Protein product: CASSTPGQGFNEQFF.

This clone was seen a single time. The chain carries TRBV5-1 and TRBJ2-1; 11 bases agree with TRBD2. V trimming: 0 bases; J trimming: 3 bases; junction bases outside the gene matches: 5. Looked up from germline, CDR1 is SGHRS and CDR2 is YFSETQ. The CDR3 length is 17 residues. CDR3 coding DNA: TGCGCCAGCAGCTTGGCCCCTAGCGGGAGGATCTACAATGAGCAGTTCTTC. It specifies CASSLAPSGRIYNEQFF.

Here the CDR3 reads CASSPATGAGVGNEQFF. CDR3 nucleotide sequence: TGTGCCAGCAGCCCGGCGACAGGAGCGGGAGTGGGTAATGAGCAGTTCTTC. This chain joins TRBV7-7 and TRBJ2-1, with 8 nucleotides matching TRBD2. The ends lost 5 bases at V and 7 bases at J; junction bases unmatched: 16. The germline gives CDR1 SSHAT, CDR2 FNYEAQ (reference sequence). The CDR3 extends over 17 amino acids. Looking up the rest from reference TRBV7-7 and TRBJ2-1 gives the full variable domain: GAGVSQSPRYKVTKRGQDVTLRCDPISSHATLYWYQQALGQGPEFLTYFNYEAQPDKSGLPSDRFSAERPEGSISTLTIQRTEQRDSAMYRCASSPATGAGVGNEQFFGPGTRLTVL.

The genes are TRBV11-1 and TRBJ2-7, with 7 bases aligning to TRBD2. CDR1 SGHAT and CDR2 FQDESV come from the germline V gene (reference sequence). V lost 1 base to trimming and J lost 1 base; unmatched junction nucleotides: 7. The CDR3 is 16 residues long. CDR3 amino acids: CASSLVVGRKSYEQYF. CDR3 sequence (DNA): TGTGCCAGCAGCTTAGTGGTCGGGAGGAAATCCTACGAGCAGTACTTC.

The rearrangement joins TRBV7-9 to TRBJ1-5; D is ambiguous. Germline lookup yields CDR1 SEHNR and CDR2 FQNEAQ (reference sequence). Trimming removed 2 bases at V and 4 bases at J, with 3 bases between. The CDR3 has 12 amino acids. DNA for the CDR3: TGTGCCAGCAGCTTACCGAATCAGCCCCAGCATTTT. This translates into CASSLPNQPQHF. Variable domain in full (rest from reference TRBV7-9 and TRBJ1-5): DTGVSQNPRHKITKRGQNVTFRCDPISEHNRLYWYRQTLGQGPEFLTYFQNEAQLEKSRLLSDRFSAERPKGSFSTLEIQRTEQGDSAMYLCASSLPNQPQHFGDGTRLSIL.

In its sample, this clone was seen a few times. The chain has TRBV18 and TRBJ1-2; TRBD1 matches at 9 bases. CDR3 length: 15 amino acids. Germline V CDR1 and CDR2: KGHSH, LQKENI. The ends lost 3 bases at V and 4 bases at J; junction bases unmatched: 6. The CDR3, as DNA: TGTGCCAGCTCACCGGGGACAGGGACGGGCTATGGCTACACCTTC. This sequence encodes CASSPGTGTGYGYTF. Full variable domain (rest looked up from reference TRBV18 and TRBJ1-2): NAGVMQNPRHLVRRRGQEARLRCSPMKGHSHVYWYRQLPEEGLKFMVYLQKENIIDESGMPKERFSAEFPKEGPSILRIQQVVRGDSAAYFCASSPGTGTGYGYTFGSGTRLTVV.

The rearrangement joins TRBV30 to TRBJ2-5, with D possibly TRBD1 on 6 matching bases. Germline lookup yields CDR1 GTSNPN and CDR2 SVGIG (reference sequence). V lost 2 bases and J lost 5, with 12 bases in between. The CDR3 runs 13 residues. In DNA, the CDR3 is TGTGCCTGGAGTTTACAGGGCGCGGAGACCCAGTACTTC. Amino acids: CAWSLQGAETQYF.

The V and J genes are TRBV7-3 and TRBJ2-1, with TRBD1 as a possible D gene (6 bases). CDR3 length: 16 residues. CDR1 and CDR2 (germline): SGHTA, FQGTGA. Trimming shortened V by 2 bases and J by 4 bases, and 15 bases separated the two germline ends. CDR3 in amino acids: CASSLSAGASYNEQFF. The CDR3 DNA is TGTGCCAGCAGCTTATCGGCAGGGGCATCTTACAATGAGCAGTTCTTC. The variable domain in full, with the rest retrieved from reference TRBV7-3 and TRBJ2-1, is GAGVSQTPSNKVTEKGKYVELRCDPISGHTALYWYRQSLGQGPEFLIYFQGTGAADDSGLPNDRFFAVRPEGSVSTLKIQRTERGDSAVYLCASSLSAGASYNEQFFGPGTRLTVL.